This T cell receptor beta chain was recorded in a study of cytomegalovirus exposure and HLA in healthy donors. Study outcomes and limitations: Later analysis revealed greater clonal expansion in HLA-associated TCR beta chains than in equally common others. Using a false discovery rate of 0.05, a later analysis showed that fewer than 20,000 TCR beta sequences were associated with HLA alleles.

PCR amplification relied on 60 Vbeta primers (plus 13 Jbeta primers). Method: immunoSEQ multiplex PCR; TCRdb's copy keeps in-frame clones and lacks some. The data show 150,000 or so clones, about 79% seen once. CDR1 SQVTM and CDR2 ANQGSEA come from the germline V gene. CDR3 length equals 15 residues. Trimming cost V 4 bases and J 2 bases; bases outside gene matches: 5. This clone is a singleton in its sample. The antigen is unknown. This sequence was found in a man over 45 in good health and CMV-seropositive. The genes are TRBV29-1 and TRBJ2-3; 11 bases line up with TRBD2. Input material: PBMCs. CDR3 sequence: CSVVRLAGNTDTQYF. The CDR3 DNA reads as TGCAGCGTTGTGAGACTAGCGGGGAACACAGATACGCAGTATTTT.